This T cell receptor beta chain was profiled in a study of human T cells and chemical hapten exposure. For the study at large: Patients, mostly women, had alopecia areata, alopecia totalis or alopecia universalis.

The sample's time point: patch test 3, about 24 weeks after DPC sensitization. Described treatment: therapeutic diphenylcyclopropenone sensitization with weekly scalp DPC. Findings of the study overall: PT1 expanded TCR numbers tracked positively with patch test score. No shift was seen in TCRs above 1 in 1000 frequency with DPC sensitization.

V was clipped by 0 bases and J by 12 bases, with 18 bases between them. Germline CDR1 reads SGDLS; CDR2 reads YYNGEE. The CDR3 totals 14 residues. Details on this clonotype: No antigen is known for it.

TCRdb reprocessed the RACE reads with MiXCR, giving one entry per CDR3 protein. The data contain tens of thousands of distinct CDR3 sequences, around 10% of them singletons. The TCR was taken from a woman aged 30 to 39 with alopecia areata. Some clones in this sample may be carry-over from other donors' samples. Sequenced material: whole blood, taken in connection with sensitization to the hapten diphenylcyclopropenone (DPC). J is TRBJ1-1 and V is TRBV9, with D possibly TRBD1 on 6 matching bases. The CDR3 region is CASSVDEGRGQTFF. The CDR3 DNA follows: TGTGCCAGCAGCGTAGACGAGGGTAGGGGACAAACTTTCTTT. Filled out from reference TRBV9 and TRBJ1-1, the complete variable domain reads DSGVTQTPKHLITATGQRVTLRCSPRSGDLSVYWYQQSLDQGLQFLIQYYNGEERAKGNILERFSAQQFPDLHSELNLSSLELGDSALYFCASSVDEGRGQTFFGQGTRLTVV.